The text below deals with one T cell receptor (beta chain). The sample originates from a study of blood T cell repertoires in COVID-19. Sequencing used immunoSEQ multiplex PCR; TCRdb keeps in-frame clones, though not all of them. Among approximately 450,000 clones listed, 85% to 90% were seen once. Sequenced sample: peripheral blood. This TCR was recovered from a woman in her 30s with acute or convalescent COVID-19.

CDR3 residues: CASSMTSPTDTQYF. The CDR3 coding sequence is TGTGCCAGCAGCATGACTAGCCCGACAGATACGCAGTATTTT. The V gene is TRBV6-2 or TRBV6-3, the J gene TRBJ2-3, with TRBD2 matching over 7 bases. CDR3 size: 14 residues. V was pared by 6 bases and J by 3 bases, with 6 bases of the junction left unmatched. Germline CDR1 is MNHEY and CDR2 is SVGEGT.